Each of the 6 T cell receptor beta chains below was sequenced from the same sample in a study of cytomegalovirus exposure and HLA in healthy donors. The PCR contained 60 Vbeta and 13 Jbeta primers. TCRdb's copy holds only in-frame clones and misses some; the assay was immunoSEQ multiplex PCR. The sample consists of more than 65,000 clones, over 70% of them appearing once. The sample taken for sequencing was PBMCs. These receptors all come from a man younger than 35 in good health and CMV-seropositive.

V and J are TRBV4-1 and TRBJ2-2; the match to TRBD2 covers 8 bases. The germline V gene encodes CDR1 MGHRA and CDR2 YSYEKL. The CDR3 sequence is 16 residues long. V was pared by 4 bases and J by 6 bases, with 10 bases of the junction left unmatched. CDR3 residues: CASSPEGLGVAGELFF. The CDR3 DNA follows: TGCGCCAGCAGCCCAGAGGGACTAGGGGTTGCCGGGGAGCTGTTTTTT.

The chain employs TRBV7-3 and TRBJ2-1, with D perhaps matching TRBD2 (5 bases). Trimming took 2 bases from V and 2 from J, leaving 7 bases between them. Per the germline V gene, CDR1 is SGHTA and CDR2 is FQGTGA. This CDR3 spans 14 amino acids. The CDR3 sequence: CASSLAGPYNEQFF. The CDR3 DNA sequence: TGTGCCAGCAGCTTAGCGGGCCCCTACAATGAGCAGTTCTTC. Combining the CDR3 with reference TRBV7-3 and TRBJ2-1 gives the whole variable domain GAGVSQTPSNKVTEKGKYVELRCDPISGHTALYWYRQSLGQGPEFLIYFQGTGAADDSGLPNDRFFAVRPEGSVSTLKIQRTERGDSAVYLCASSLAGPYNEQFFGPGTRLTVL.

The CDR3 reads CASSLGPGTSSYEQYF. CDR3 nucleotide sequence: TGTGCCAGCAGCTTAGGGCCCGGGACTAGCTCTTACGAGCAGTACTTC. V and J are TRBV7-6 and TRBJ2-7; 9 nucleotides line up with TRBD2. The CDR3 covers 16 residues. Germline V gene lookup returns CDR1 SGHVS and CDR2 FNYEAQ. After removal of 1 base from V and 4 bases from J, the junction contained 8 bases not matched to a gene.

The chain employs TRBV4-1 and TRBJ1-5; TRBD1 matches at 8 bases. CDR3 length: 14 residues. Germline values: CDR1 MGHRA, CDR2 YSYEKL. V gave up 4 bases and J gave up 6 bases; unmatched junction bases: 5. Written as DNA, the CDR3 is TGCGCCAGCAGCCCCACGACAGGGGTTCAGCCCCAGCATTTT. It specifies CASSPTTGVQPQHF.

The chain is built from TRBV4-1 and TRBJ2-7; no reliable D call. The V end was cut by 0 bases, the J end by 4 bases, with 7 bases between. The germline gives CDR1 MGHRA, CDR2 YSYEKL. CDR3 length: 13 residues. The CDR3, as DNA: TGCGCCAGCAGCCAAGAGTTTACTTACGAGCAGTACTTC. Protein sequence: CASSQEFTYEQYF.

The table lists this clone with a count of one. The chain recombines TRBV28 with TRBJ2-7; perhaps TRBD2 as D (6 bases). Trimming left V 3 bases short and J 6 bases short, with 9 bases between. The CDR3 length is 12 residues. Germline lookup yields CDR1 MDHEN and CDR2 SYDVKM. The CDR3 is CASSFGGREQYF. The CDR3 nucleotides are TGTGCCAGCAGTTTTGGAGGGCGCGAGCAGTACTTC.